These 21 T cell receptor beta chains originate from one sample sequenced in a study of cytomegalovirus exposure and HLA in healthy donors. PCR used 60 Vbeta primers and 13 Jbeta primers. Some clones are missing from TCRdb's copy, which holds only in-frame ones; the method was immunoSEQ multiplex PCR. The sample has around 140,000 clones, under 75% seen once; the top ten hold 2.4%. The material sequenced was PBMCs. These receptors were collected from a middle-aged woman in good health and CMV-seronegative.

V gene TRBV7-3 combines with J gene TRBJ2-2; 9 bases are a match to TRBD2. Germline loops: CDR1 SGHTA, CDR2 FQGTGA. The CDR3 runs 16 residues. J was trimmed by 4 bases and V by 3 bases; bases with no gene match: 6. DNA for the CDR3: TGTGCCAGCAGCTTTATGGGCGGGGGGGCCACCGGGGAGCTGTTTTTT. Amino acid sequence: CASSFMGGGATGELFF. The full variable domain, its missing parts supplied by reference TRBV7-3 and TRBJ2-2, is GAGVSQTPSNKVTEKGKYVELRCDPISGHTALYWYRQSLGQGPEFLIYFQGTGAADDSGLPNDRFFAVRPEGSVSTLKIQRTERGDSAVYLCASSFMGGGATGELFFGEGSRLTVL.

This chain links TRBV14 with TRBJ2-7; 12 nucleotides match TRBD1. J was trimmed by 4 bases and V by 4 bases; bases with no gene match: 17. Germline V gene sequence: CDR1 SGHDN, CDR2 FVKESK. The CDR3 has 19 amino acids. CDR3 nucleotide sequence: TGTGCCAGCAGCCCGACTACGGGACAGGGGGCGCGGGGTTCTTACGAGCAGTACTTC. The encoded protein is CASSPTTGQGARGSYEQYF.

The V gene is TRBV28, the J gene TRBJ2-1, with D possibly matching TRBD2 (7 bases). The CDR3 is 15 residues long. Trimming removed 5 bases at V and 0 bases at J, with 11 bases between. The germline V gene encodes CDR1 MDHEN and CDR2 SYDVKM. The CDR3 loop is CASSGAGASYNEQFF. The CDR3 DNA reads as TGTGCCAGCAGTGGCGCGGGGGCCTCCTACAATGAGCAGTTCTTC.

The chain has TRBV18 and TRBJ2-7; 11 positions agree with TRBD1. CDR1 and CDR2 from the germline V gene are KGHSH and LQKENI. The CDR3 covers 14 residues. With V trimmed by 3 bases and J by 4 bases, 2 bases remained unmatched. Here the CDR3 DNA reads TGTGCCAGCTCACCCGGGACAGGGGGTTACGAGCAGTACTTC. It specifies CASSPGTGGYEQYF.

The V call is TRBV28, the J call TRBJ2-2, with TRBD2 as a possible D gene (6 bases). The germline V gene encodes CDR1 MDHEN and CDR2 SYDVKM. This CDR3 comprises 13 residues. Trimming removed 5 bases at V and 6 bases at J, with 10 bases between. The CDR3 nucleotides read TGTGCCAGCAGTGCACTAGCTCCCGGGGAGCTGTTTTTT. As protein: CASSALAPGELFF.

This sequence joins TRBV28 and TRBJ2-3, with TRBD2 matching over 10 bases. There are 18 residues in the CDR3. Losses at the gene ends were 5 bases for V and 1 base for J; bases not matched to a gene: 12. The germline V gene has CDR1 MDHEN and CDR2 SYDVKM. Here the CDR3 reads CASSPLAGGTSGTDTQYF. In DNA form, the CDR3 reads TGTGCCAGCAGTCCCTTAGCGGGGGGAACTTCCGGCACAGATACGCAGTATTTT.

The genes are TRBV5-5 and TRBJ1-4; D possibly corresponds to TRBD1 (6 bases). The V end was cut by 4 bases, the J end by 3 bases, with 16 bases between. The CDR3 contains 16 residues. Germline V gives CDR1 SGHKS, CDR2 YYEKEE (reference sequence). The DNA for the CDR3 is TGTGCCAGCAGCGATGCGAGGGGGAGGGCTAATGAAAAACTGTTTTTT. It yields the protein CASSDARGRANEKLFF. Looking up the rest from reference TRBV5-5 and TRBJ1-4 gives the full variable domain: DAGVTQSPTHLIKTRGQQVTLRCSPISGHKSVSWYQQVLGQGPQFIFQYYEKEERGRGNFPDRFSARQFPNYSSELNVNALLLGDSALYLCASSDARGRANEKLFFGSGTQLSVL.

This chain links TRBV12-5 with TRBJ2-7; D gene ambiguous. This CDR3 is 14 amino acids long. Germline V gene lookup returns CDR1 LGHNT and CDR2 FRNRAP. V lost 0 bases, J lost 0 bases, and 6 bases lay in between. Here the CDR3 DNA reads TGTGCTAGTGGTTTGGTTTCCAGCTCCTACGAGCAGTACTTC. Encoded protein: CASGLVSSSYEQYF.

This chain links TRBV6-1 with TRBJ1-2; D might be TRBD1 (5 bases). The germline CDR1 and CDR2 sequences are MNHNS and SASEGT. The CDR3 covers 15 residues. Deletions cut 1 base from V and 1 base from J, with 10 bases between. DNA for the CDR3: TGTGCCAGCAGTGAAGGCAGGGTGTTTAACTATGGCTACACCTTC. It is translated as CASSEGRVFNYGYTF.

The J gene is TRBJ2-1, the V gene TRBV7-2; 9 positions agree with TRBD2. V trimming: 3 bases; J trimming: 6 bases; junction bases outside the gene matches: 6. Germline V gives CDR1 SGHTA, CDR2 FQGNSA. This CDR3 is 15 amino acids long. The CDR3 is CASSLDSGGRNEQFF. CDR3 DNA: TGTGCCAGCAGCTTGGATAGCGGGGGCCGCAATGAGCAGTTCTTC.

The gene calls are TRBV5-6 and TRBJ2-7; 10 bases fit TRBD1. The trim removed 4 bases at V and 4 bases at J, leaving 5 bases unmatched. The germline V gene has CDR1 SGHDT and CDR2 YYEEEE. The CDR3 is 14 residues long. CDR3 loop: CASSPGQGGYEQYF. DNA for the CDR3: TGTGCCAGCAGCCCCGGACAGGGGGGGTACGAGCAGTACTTC.

To note about this clone: The sample holds other DNA sequences that translate to the same CDR3. The V and J genes are TRBV6-1 and TRBJ1-2; 8 nucleotides align to TRBD1. The CDR3 length is 14 residues. Germline V gene data show CDR1 as MNHNS and CDR2 as SASEGT. The trim removed 6 bases at V and 4 bases at J, leaving 7 bases unmatched. CDR3 amino acids: CASRVGQGPYGYTF. The CDR3 region has the DNA TGTGCCAGCAGGGTTGGACAGGGCCCCTATGGCTACACCTTC.

This clone was recorded a few times. An end of the junction differs from the germline gene, which may be a read error. The rearrangement links TRBV15 to TRBJ1-6, with D unclear. The CDR3 has 13 amino acids. Germline V gene lookup returns CDR1 LNHNV and CDR2 YYDKDF (reference sequence). Here the CDR3 DNA reads TGTGCCAGCAGCGGCCGGGATAATTCACCCCTCCACTTT. It codes for CASSGRDNSPLHF.

This clone turned up a few times. The CDR3 sequence is CASSYSRQGPGNTIYF. CDR3 nucleotides: TGTGCCAGCAGTTACTCGAGACAGGGGCCGGGAAACACCATATATTTT. The rearrangement uses TRBV6-5 and TRBJ1-3; 8 nucleotides match TRBD1. CDR1 is MNHEY, CDR2 SVGAGI, per germline. The CDR3 runs to 16 residues. Trimming at V came to 0 bases and at J to 4 bases, leaving 5 bases not matched to a gene.

The rearrangement uses TRBV2 and TRBJ2-2, with 8 bases fitting TRBD1. Per germline, CDR1 SNHLY and CDR2 FYNNEI. The CDR3 runs 16 residues. After removal of 4 bases from V and 1 base from J, the junction contained 5 bases not matched to a gene. The CDR3 reads CASSGGGTGNTGELFF. CDR3 coding DNA: TGTGCCAGCAGTGGAGGGGGGACAGGGAACACCGGGGAGCTGTTTTTT.

This clone appeared once. The V call is TRBV27, the J call TRBJ2-7, with 7 bases that match TRBD2. CDR3 size: 13 residues. V shed 4 bases, J shed 6 bases, and the junction held 6 bases outside the gene matches. CDR1 MNHEY and CDR2 SMNVEV come from the germline V gene (reference sequence). CDR3 region: CASSSQGGSEQYF. CDR3 sequence (DNA): TGTGCCAGCAGTTCCCAGGGAGGGTCCGAGCAGTACTTC.

This chain uses TRBV5-1 with TRBJ1-6; the D gene is possibly TRBD1 (5 bases). V was trimmed by 3 bases and J by 3 bases, leaving 16 bases between them. The germline gives CDR1 SGHRS, CDR2 YFSETQ. CDR3 length: 17 residues. The CDR3 here is CASSSTGGRDYNSPLHF. CDR3 DNA sequence: TGCGCCAGCAGCTCTACCGGGGGACGGGACTATAATTCACCCCTCCACTTT.

The chain joins TRBV5-1 to TRBJ2-4, with 11 bases identical to TRBD2. The germline V gene has CDR1 SGHRS and CDR2 YFSETQ. CDR3 length equals 16 residues. Losses at the gene ends were 4 bases for V and 4 bases for J; bases not matched to a gene: 7. The DNA of the CDR3 is TGCGCCAGCAGCGAAGGCGGGACTAGCGGAAAAAACATTCAGTACTTC. Its protein product is CASSEGGTSGKNIQYF.

Many counts were recorded for this clone. The V gene is TRBV4-2, the J gene TRBJ2-6, with 7 bases that match TRBD1. V lost 3 bases to trimming and J lost 0 bases; unmatched junction nucleotides: 2. Germline CDR1 and CDR2: LGHNA and YNFKEQ. The CDR3 covers 16 residues. In DNA form, the CDR3 reads TGTGCCAGCAGCCAGGCAGGGGGCTCTGGGGCCAACGTCCTGACTTTC. It is translated as CASSQAGGSGANVLTF.

The genes are TRBV4-2 and TRBJ1-3, with 7 bases that match TRBD1. The germline V gene has CDR1 LGHNA and CDR2 YNFKEQ. The CDR3 loop spans 17 amino acids. The ends lost 1 base at V and 0 bases at J; junction bases unmatched: 6. The CDR3 protein is CASSQVGQMSSGNTIYF. The CDR3 DNA reads as TGTGCCAGCAGCCAAGTGGGACAGATGAGCTCTGGAAACACCATATATTTT.

The J gene is TRBJ1-4, the V gene TRBV25-1; tentatively, D is TRBD1 (6 bases). V lost 7 bases, J lost 8 bases, and 14 bases lay in between. Germline V gene sequence: CDR1 MGHDK, CDR2 SYGVNS. This CDR3 is built from 13 residues. The CDR3 DNA reads TGTGCCAGCAAAATGGGCGGGGGCGAAAAACTGTTTTTT. Translated: CASKMGGGEKLFF.